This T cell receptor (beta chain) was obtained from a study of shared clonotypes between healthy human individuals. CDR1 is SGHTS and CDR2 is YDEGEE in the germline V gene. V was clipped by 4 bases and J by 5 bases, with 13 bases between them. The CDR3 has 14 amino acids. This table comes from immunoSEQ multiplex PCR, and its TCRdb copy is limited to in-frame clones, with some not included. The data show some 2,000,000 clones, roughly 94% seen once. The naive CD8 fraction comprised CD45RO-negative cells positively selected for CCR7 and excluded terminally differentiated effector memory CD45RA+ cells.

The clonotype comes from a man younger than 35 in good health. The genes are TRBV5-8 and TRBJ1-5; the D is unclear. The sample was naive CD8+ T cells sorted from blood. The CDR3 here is CASSPRRGDQPQHF. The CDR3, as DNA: TGTGCCAGCAGCCCTCGACGGGGAGATCAGCCCCAGCATTTT.